A selection of T cell receptor beta chains follows, all from one sample in a study of identical twins. Via MiXCR, TCRdb re-called the 5' RACE reads, giving one row per CDR3 protein. Of about 240,000 distinct CDR3 sequences in the sample, roughly 13% were seen once. These data also formed part of another study, on yellow fever vaccine responses in identical twins.

Material for sequencing was memory (CD45RO+) T cells sorted from blood. These receptors were taken from a woman under 30 in good health. Each CDR3 is given with its conserved first and last residue. The D gene is left open where the match is weak. For some rows the clone size is stated as once, few or many, or as a class when expanded; others skip it.

j_gene: TRBJ2-1; v_gene: TRBV12-3/TRBV12-4; abundance: .; d_gene: .; CDR3nt: TGTGCCAGCACGGCGGGGAATGAGCAGTTCTTC; CDR3aa: CASTAGNEQFF
j_gene: TRBJ2-3; v_gene: TRBV3-1; abundance: few; d_gene: .; CDR3nt: TGTGCCAGCAGCCCTGGGCGGGTAGACACAGATACGCAGTATTTT; CDR3aa: CASSPGRVDTDTQYF
j_gene: TRBJ2-7; v_gene: TRBV11-1; abundance: .; d_gene: TRBD1; CDR3nt: TGTGCCAGCAGCTTACGTCGGACAGGATCTTACGAGCAGTACTTC; CDR3aa: CASSLRRTGSYEQYF
j_gene: TRBJ1-2; v_gene: TRBV7-9; abundance: .; d_gene: TRBD1; CDR3nt: TGTGCCAGCAGCCCGGGGACAGGTGCTAACTATGGCTACACCTTC; CDR3aa: CASSPGTGANYGYTF
j_gene: TRBJ1-1; v_gene: TRBV20-1; abundance: few; d_gene: .; CDR3nt: TGCAGTGCTGGTTCGGTGGCTGGAGCGAACACTGAAGCTTTCTTT; CDR3aa: CSAGSVAGANTEAFF
j_gene: TRBJ2-1; v_gene: TRBV7-2; abundance: .; d_gene: TRBD2; CDR3nt: TGTGCCAGCAGCTTACTAGCGGGAAAGGGGGAGCAGTTCTTC; CDR3aa: CASSLLAGKGEQFF
j_gene: TRBJ2-7; v_gene: TRBV5-1; abundance: many; d_gene: .; CDR3nt: TGCGCCAGCAGCTTGCTACAGAATTACGAGCAGTACTTC; CDR3aa: CASSLLQNYEQYF
j_gene: TRBJ2-7; v_gene: TRBV7-9; abundance: few; d_gene: .; CDR3nt: TGTGCCAGCAGCTTTCATCGGGGGACCGCCGAGGGGGAGCAGTACTTC; CDR3aa: CASSFHRGTAEGEQYF
j_gene: TRBJ2-1; v_gene: TRBV5-1; abundance: many; d_gene: TRBD2; CDR3nt: TGCGCCAGCAGCTTGTCGGGGGGGCCTCAAAATGAGCAGTTCTTC; CDR3aa: CASSLSGGPQNEQFF
j_gene: TRBJ2-3; v_gene: TRBV3-1; abundance: few; d_gene: TRBD2; CDR3nt: TGTGCCAGCAGCCAATCGACTAGCAACACAGATACGCAGTATTTT; CDR3aa: CASSQSTSNTDTQYF
j_gene: TRBJ1-2; v_gene: TRBV7-3; abundance: few; d_gene: .; CDR3nt: TGTGCCAGCAGCTTAGCGGTGGAGGTTTCTGGCTACACCTTC; CDR3aa: CASSLAVEVSGYTF
j_gene: TRBJ2-6; v_gene: TRBV15; abundance: .; d_gene: TRBD1; CDR3nt: TGTGTCACCAGCAGATTTAACAGGGGGCGCGAGTCTGGGGCCAACGTCCTGACTTTC; CDR3aa: CVTSRFNRGRESGANVLTF
j_gene: TRBJ2-7; v_gene: TRBV5-1; abundance: .; d_gene: .; CDR3nt: TGCGCCAGCAGCTTGCAGGCTAGCTCCTACGAGCAGTACTTC; CDR3aa: CASSLQASSYEQYF
j_gene: TRBJ2-5; v_gene: TRBV12-3/TRBV12-4; abundance: few; d_gene: TRBD2; CDR3nt: TGTGCCAGCAGACCCGGGACTAGCGTATGGGGAGAGACCCAGTACTTC; CDR3aa: CASRPGTSVWGETQYF
j_gene: TRBJ2-7; v_gene: TRBV6-1; abundance: .; d_gene: TRBD2; CDR3nt: TGTGCCAGCAGACTAGCGGGGGAATCCTACGAGCAGTACTTC; CDR3aa: CASRLAGESYEQYF
j_gene: TRBJ2-5; v_gene: TRBV28; abundance: few; d_gene: .; CDR3nt: TGTGCCAGCACCCTAAGGGGGTCCCTAGGGACCCAGTACTTC; CDR3aa: CASTLRGSLGTQYF
j_gene: TRBJ2-1; v_gene: TRBV7-2; abundance: .; d_gene: .; CDR3nt: TGTGCCAGCAGCTCGGTAGGGCTAAGGAATGAGCAGTTCTTC; CDR3aa: CASSSVGLRNEQFF
j_gene: TRBJ2-7; v_gene: TRBV7-9; abundance: many; d_gene: .; CDR3nt: TGTGCCAGCAGCTTAGCGCTAGACGAGCAGTACTTC; CDR3aa: CASSLALDEQYF
j_gene: TRBJ2-3; v_gene: TRBV7-2; abundance: many; d_gene: .; CDR3nt: TGTGCCAGCACATTGAGGGCTGGCACAGATACGCAGTATTTT; CDR3aa: CASTLRAGTDTQYF
j_gene: TRBJ2-1; v_gene: TRBV6-2/TRBV6-3; abundance: few; d_gene: .; CDR3nt: TGTGCCAGCAGGGGCTCATGGGGCAATGAGCAGTTCTTC; CDR3aa: CASRGSWGNEQFF
j_gene: TRBJ1-6; v_gene: TRBV27; abundance: many; d_gene: .; CDR3nt: TGTGCCAGCCGTCCAGGCAGGCCCAATTCACCCCTCCACTTT; CDR3aa: CASRPGRPNSPLHF
j_gene: TRBJ2-1; v_gene: TRBV5-1; abundance: .; d_gene: .; CDR3nt: TGCGCCAGCAGCCGAGGTCAACTGGGGGAGCAGTTCTTC; CDR3aa: CASSRGQLGEQFF
j_gene: TRBJ2-7; v_gene: TRBV14; abundance: .; d_gene: TRBD1; CDR3nt: TGTGCCAGCAGCCGAGGGACAGGCTCCTACGAGCAGTACTTC; CDR3aa: CASSRGTGSYEQYF
j_gene: TRBJ2-2; v_gene: TRBV12-3/TRBV12-4; abundance: .; d_gene: TRBD1; CDR3nt: TGTGCCAGCAGTTTTGGGCTTCGGGACAGGGGCATAGGCACCGGGGAGCTGTTTTTT; CDR3aa: CASSFGLRDRGIGTGELFF
j_gene: TRBJ2-5; v_gene: TRBV7-6; abundance: .; d_gene: .; CDR3nt: TGTGCCAGCAGCTTAGGGCAGGTCCGCGAGACCCAGTACTTC; CDR3aa: CASSLGQVRETQYF
j_gene: TRBJ2-7; v_gene: TRBV28; abundance: few; d_gene: .; CDR3nt: TGTGCCAGCAGTTTCCCCCCACCGAGCTACGAGCAGTACTTC; CDR3aa: CASSFPPPSYEQYF
j_gene: TRBJ2-7; v_gene: TRBV5-5; abundance: .; d_gene: .; CDR3nt: TGTGCCAGCAGCCCGGAGGGACCTACGGGGGAGCAGTACTTC; CDR3aa: CASSPEGPTGEQYF
j_gene: TRBJ2-7; v_gene: TRBV6-5; abundance: .; d_gene: TRBD1; CDR3nt: TGTGCCAGCTGTTGGACAGGGAGCTCCTACGAGCAGTACTTC; CDR3aa: CASCWTGSSYEQYF
j_gene: TRBJ2-3; v_gene: TRBV7-2; abundance: many; d_gene: .; CDR3nt: TGTGCCAGCAGCCAGGACAGATACACAGATACGCAGTATTTT; CDR3aa: CASSQDRYTDTQYF
j_gene: TRBJ2-3; v_gene: TRBV27; abundance: .; d_gene: .; CDR3nt: TGTGCCAGCATGACCGGACCAGGGGACTATATAGAGGCGCAGTATTTT; CDR3aa: CASMTGPGDYIEAQYF